The T cell receptor (beta chain) described here comes from a study of identical twins. Study-wide points: Fewer insertions characterized abundant cord blood beta clonotypes, whereas memory repertoires showed none.

A note on this clonotype: What it binds is not known.

Each cDNA held unique molecular identifiers, and template switching gave it a universal primer site. Each CDR3 protein gets one entry after TCRdb re-called the 5' RACE reads with MiXCR. This sample carries about 460,000 distinct CDR3 sequences, approximately 15% of them seen once, and the ten largest clones take roughly 0.56%. These same data were also listed under a study on yellow fever vaccine responses in identical twins.

The sample taken for sequencing was CD4+ T cells sorted from blood. This clonotype originated in a woman aged 18-30 years in good health.

In DNA form, the CDR3 reads TGCAGTGCTTCCGGGACGGTGAACACCGGGGAGCTGTTTTTT. Amino acids: CSASGTVNTGELFF. The J gene is TRBJ2-2, the V gene TRBV20-1, with D perhaps matching TRBD1 or TRBD2 (5 bases each). The CDR3 covers 14 residues. Germline V gives CDR1 DFQATT, CDR2 SNEGSKA (reference sequence). Between the trimmed V and J ends, which lost 5 bases and 1 base, there was a span of 11 bases.